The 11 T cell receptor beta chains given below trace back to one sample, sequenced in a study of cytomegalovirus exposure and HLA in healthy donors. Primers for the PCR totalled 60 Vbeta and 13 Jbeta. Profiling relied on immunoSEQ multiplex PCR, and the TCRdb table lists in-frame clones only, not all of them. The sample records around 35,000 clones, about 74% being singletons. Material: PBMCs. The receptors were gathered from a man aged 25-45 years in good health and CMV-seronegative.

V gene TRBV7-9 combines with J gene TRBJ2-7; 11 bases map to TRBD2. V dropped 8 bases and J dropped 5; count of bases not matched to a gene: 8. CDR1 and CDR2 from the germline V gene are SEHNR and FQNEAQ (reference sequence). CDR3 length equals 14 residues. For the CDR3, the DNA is TGTGCCAGCGCGGAAACTAGCGGGAGCCACGAGCAGTACTTC. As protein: CASAETSGSHEQYF.

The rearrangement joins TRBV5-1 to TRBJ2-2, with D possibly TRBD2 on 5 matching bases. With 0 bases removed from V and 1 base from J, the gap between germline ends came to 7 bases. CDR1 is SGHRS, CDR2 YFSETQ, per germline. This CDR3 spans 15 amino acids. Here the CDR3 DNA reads TGCGCCAGCAGCTTGGTGGGAGAGAACACCGGGGAGCTGTTTTTT. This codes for CASSLVGENTGELFF.

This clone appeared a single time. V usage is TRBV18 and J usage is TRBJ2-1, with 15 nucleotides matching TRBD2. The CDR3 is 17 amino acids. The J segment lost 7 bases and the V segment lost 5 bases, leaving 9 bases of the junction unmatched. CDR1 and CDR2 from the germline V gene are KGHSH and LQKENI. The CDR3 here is CASSFGLAGGPQNEQFF. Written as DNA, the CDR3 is TGTGCCAGCTCATTCGGACTAGCGGGAGGGCCCCAGAATGAGCAGTTCTTC.

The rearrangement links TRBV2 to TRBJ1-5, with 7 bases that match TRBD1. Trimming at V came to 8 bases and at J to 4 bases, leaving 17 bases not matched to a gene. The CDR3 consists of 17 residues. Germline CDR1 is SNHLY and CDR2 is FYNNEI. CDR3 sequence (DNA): TGTGCCAGCTTAGGGGAAGGGGGCAAGAGTGGTAATCAGCCCCAGCATTTT. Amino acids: CASLGEGGKSGNQPQHF.

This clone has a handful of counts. In DNA, the CDR3 is TGTGCCAGCATCCCGGCGGGGCGGCCGAACACTGAAGCTTTCTTT. This encodes CASIPAGRPNTEAFF. The gene calls are TRBV5-5 and TRBJ1-1, with a tentative D call TRBD1 (5 bases). The germline CDR1 and CDR2 sequences are SGHKS and YYEKEE (reference sequence). The CDR3 has 15 residues. V dropped 6 bases and J dropped 1 base, with 16 bases sitting between them.

CDR3 DNA sequence: TGTGCCAGCTCACTCGGTAGGGGTCCAGGGTCCTACGAGCAGTACTTC. The encoded protein is CASSLGRGPGSYEQYF. V is TRBV18 and J is TRBJ2-7, with D perhaps TRBD1 (5 bases). V was cut by 4 bases and J by 1 base, with 17 bases left in between. Germline lookup yields CDR1 KGHSH and CDR2 LQKENI. The CDR3 extends over 16 amino acids.

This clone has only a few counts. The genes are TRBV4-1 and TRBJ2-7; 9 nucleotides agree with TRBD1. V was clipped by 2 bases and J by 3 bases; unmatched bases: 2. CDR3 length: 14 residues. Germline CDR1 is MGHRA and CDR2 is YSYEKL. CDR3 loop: CASSQLGQGYEQYF. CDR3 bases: TGCGCCAGCAGCCAACTGGGACAGGGCTACGAGCAGTACTTC.

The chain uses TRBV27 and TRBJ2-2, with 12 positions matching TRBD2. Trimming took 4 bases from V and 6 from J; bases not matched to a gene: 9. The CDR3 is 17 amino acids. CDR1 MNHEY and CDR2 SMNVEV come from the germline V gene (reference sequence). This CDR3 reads CASSSFLAGGRAGELFF. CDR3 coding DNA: TGTGCCAGCAGTTCGTTCCTAGCGGGAGGGCGGGCCGGGGAGCTGTTTTTT.

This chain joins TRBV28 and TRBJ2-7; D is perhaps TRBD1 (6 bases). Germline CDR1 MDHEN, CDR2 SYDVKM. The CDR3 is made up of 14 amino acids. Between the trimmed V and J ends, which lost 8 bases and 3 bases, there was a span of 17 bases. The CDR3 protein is CASPRGTILYEQYF. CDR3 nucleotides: TGTGCCAGCCCTAGGGGGACCATCCTCTACGAGCAGTACTTC.

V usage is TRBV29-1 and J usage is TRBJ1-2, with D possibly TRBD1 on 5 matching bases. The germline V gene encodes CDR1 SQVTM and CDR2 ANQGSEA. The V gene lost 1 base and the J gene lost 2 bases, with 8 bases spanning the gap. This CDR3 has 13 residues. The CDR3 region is CSVEGHRNYGYTF. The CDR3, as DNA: TGCAGCGTTGAAGGCCACAGGAACTATGGCTACACCTTC.

In nucleotides, the CDR3 is TGTGCCAGCAGTTCCTCCAGGGCAAACTATGGCTACACCTTC. Its translation is CASSSSRANYGYTF. The gene calls are TRBV27 and TRBJ1-2; the D gene is possibly TRBD1 (5 bases). The CDR3 is 14 residues long. From germline, CDR1 is MNHEY and CDR2 SMNVEV (reference sequence). The V end was cut by 4 bases, the J end by 2 bases, with 11 bases between.